The 10 T cell receptor beta chains below come from one sample, sequenced in a study of Ad26.COV2.S vaccination and SARS-CoV-2 variants. Libraries were prepared by immunoSEQ multiplex PCR; TCRdb keeps only in-frame clonotypes and omits some of them. The data show some 350,000 clones, just over 90% seen once. Specimen: peripheral blood, collected after recovery from COVID-19. These receptors were taken from a human donor who had recovered from COVID-19.

Here the CDR3 reads CASSSAGTMGTEAFF. Written as DNA, the CDR3 is TGTGCCAGCAGTTCAGCCGGGACCATGGGCACTGAAGCTTTCTTT. The rearrangement links TRBV6-2 or TRBV6-3 to TRBJ1-1; possibly TRBD1 for D (5 bases). Germline V gene data show CDR1 as MNHEY and CDR2 as SVGEGT. The CDR3 runs to 15 residues. Trimming cost V 4 bases and J 4 bases, with 16 bases left between them.

The CDR3 coding sequence is TGTGCCAGCAGTGACCAACTAGCCTATGGCTACACCTTC. Its protein product is CASSDQLAYGYTF. V and J are TRBV25-1 and TRBJ1-2; no reliable D call. Trimming removed 3 bases at V and 4 bases at J, with 9 bases between. Germline V lookup: CDR1 MGHDK, CDR2 SYGVNS. CDR3 size: 13 residues.

The chain employs TRBV5-5 and TRBJ1-1; D gene unclear. CDR3 length: 14 amino acids. The V end was cut by 3 bases, the J end by 3 bases, with 12 bases between. CDR1 is SGHKS, CDR2 YYEKEE, per germline (reference sequence). The CDR3 coding sequence is TGTGCCAGCAGCTCGGGGAGTCTTTACACTGAAGCTTTCTTT. Translating it yields CASSSGSLYTEAFF.

V gene TRBV18 combines with J gene TRBJ1-2; D remains ambiguous. V was pared by 2 bases and J by 2 bases, with 6 bases between. This CDR3 has 13 amino acids. The germline CDR1 and CDR2 sequences are KGHSH and LQKENI. The CDR3 protein is CASSPEDNYGYTF. As DNA, the CDR3 is TGTGCCAGCTCACCAGAGGACAACTATGGCTACACCTTC.

V usage is TRBV2 and J usage is TRBJ1-2, with 7 bases that match TRBD1. J lost 11 bases, V lost 8 bases, and 8 bases had no gene match. This CDR3 comprises 11 residues. Germline V gene data show CDR1 as SNHLY and CDR2 as FYNNEI. The CDR3, as DNA: TGTGCCAGCGGGGACAGCCTCTGGTACACCTTC. As protein: CASGDSLWYTF.

The chain combines TRBV5-1 with TRBJ2-2, with D tentatively TRBD1 (7 bases). The germline V gene encodes CDR1 SGHRS and CDR2 YFSETQ. V lost 4 bases to trimming and J lost 4 bases, with 11 bases between them. The CDR3 contains 14 residues. The CDR3: CASSAGQITGELFF. The CDR3 DNA reads TGCGCCAGCAGCGCGGGACAGATCACCGGGGAGCTGTTTTTT.

The V and J genes are TRBV2 and TRBJ1-2; 9 bases are a match to TRBD1. J gave up 5 bases and V 7 bases, and 20 bases lay outside the gene matches. Per the germline V gene, CDR1 is SNHLY and CDR2 is FYNNEI. The CDR3 contains 18 residues. The CDR3 DNA sequence: TGTGCCAGCACTACAACAAGCCCGGACAGGGGAGGAGGTTATGGCTACACCTTC. It codes for CASTTTSPDRGGGYGYTF.

This rearrangement joins TRBV11-2 to TRBJ1-1, with 10 positions matching TRBD1. CDR3 length equals 14 residues. The V gene's germline CDR1 is SGHAT and CDR2 FQNNGV. The V and J ends lost 2 bases and 5 bases, in that order; junction bases with no gene match: 2. CDR3 region: CASSLPGQGTEAFF. Written as DNA, the CDR3 is TGTGCCAGCAGCTTACCGGGACAGGGGACTGAAGCTTTCTTT.

This rearrangement joins TRBV6-2 or TRBV6-3 to TRBJ1-1; D gene ambiguous. Germline values: CDR1 MNHEY, CDR2 SVGEGT. The CDR3 covers 12 residues. Between the trimmed V and J ends, which lost 2 bases and 5 bases, there was a span of 6 bases. CDR3 coding DNA: TGTGCCAGCAGTTACCTCGAGACTGAAGCTTTCTTT. As protein: CASSYLETEAFF.

This chain links TRBV5-1 with TRBJ2-7; 9 bases align to TRBD1. From germline, CDR1 is SGHRS and CDR2 YFSETQ. J was trimmed by 2 bases and V by 7 bases; bases with no gene match: 7. CDR3 length: 14 residues. The CDR3 spells CASCPGTGPYEQYF. CDR3 bases: TGCGCCAGCTGCCCCGGGACAGGGCCCTACGAGCAGTACTTC.